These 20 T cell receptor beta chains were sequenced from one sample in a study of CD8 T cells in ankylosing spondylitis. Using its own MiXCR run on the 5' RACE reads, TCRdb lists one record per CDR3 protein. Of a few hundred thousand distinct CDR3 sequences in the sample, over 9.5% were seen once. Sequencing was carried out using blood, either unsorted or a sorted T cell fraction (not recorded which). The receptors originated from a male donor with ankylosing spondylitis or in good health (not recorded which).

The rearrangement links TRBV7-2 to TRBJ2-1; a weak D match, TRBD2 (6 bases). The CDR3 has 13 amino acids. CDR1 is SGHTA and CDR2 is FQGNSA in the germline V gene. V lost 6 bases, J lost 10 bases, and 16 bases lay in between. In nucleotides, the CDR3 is TGTGCCAGCAGTAAAGGGCCTAGCGACGAGCAGTTCTTC. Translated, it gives CASSKGPSDEQFF. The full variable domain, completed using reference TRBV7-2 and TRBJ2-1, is GAGVSQSPSNKVTEKGKDVELRCDPISGHTALYWYRQSLGQGLEFLIYFQGNSAPDKSGLPSDRFSAERTGGSVSTLTIQRTQQEDSAVYLCASSKGPSDEQFFGPGTRLTVL.

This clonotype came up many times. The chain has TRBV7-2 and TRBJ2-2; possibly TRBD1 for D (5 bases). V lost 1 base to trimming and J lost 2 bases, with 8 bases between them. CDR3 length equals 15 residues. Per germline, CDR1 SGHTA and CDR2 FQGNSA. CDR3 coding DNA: TGTGCCAGCAGCTTAGTCAGGGAAAACACCGGGGAGCTGTTTTTT. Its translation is CASSLVRENTGELFF.

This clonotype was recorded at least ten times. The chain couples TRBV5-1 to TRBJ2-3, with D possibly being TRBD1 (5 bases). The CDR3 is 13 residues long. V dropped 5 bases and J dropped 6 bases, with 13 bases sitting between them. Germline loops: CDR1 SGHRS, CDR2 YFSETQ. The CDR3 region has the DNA TGCGCCAGCAGTTCTGGGGCCGGGGATACGCAGTATTTT. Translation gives CASSSGAGDTQYF.

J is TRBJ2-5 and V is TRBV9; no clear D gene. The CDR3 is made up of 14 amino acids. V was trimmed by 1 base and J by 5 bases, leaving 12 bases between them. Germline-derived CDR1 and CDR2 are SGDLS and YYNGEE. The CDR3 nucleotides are TGTGCCAGCAGCGTACACGAGGCGGTGGAGACCCAGTACTTC. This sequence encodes CASSVHEAVETQYF.

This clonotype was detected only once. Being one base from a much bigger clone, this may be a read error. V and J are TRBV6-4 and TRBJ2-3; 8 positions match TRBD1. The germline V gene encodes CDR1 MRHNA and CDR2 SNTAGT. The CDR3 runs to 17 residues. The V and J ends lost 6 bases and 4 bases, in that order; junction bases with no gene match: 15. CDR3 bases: TGTGCCAGCAGACCGGGCAGCAGGACAGGGAAATCAGATACGCAGTATTTT. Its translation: CASRPGSRTGKSDTQYF.

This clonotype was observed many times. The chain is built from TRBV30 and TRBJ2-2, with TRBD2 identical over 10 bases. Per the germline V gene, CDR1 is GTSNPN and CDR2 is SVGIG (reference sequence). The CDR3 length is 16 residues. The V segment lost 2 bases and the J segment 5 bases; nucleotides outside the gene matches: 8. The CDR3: CAWSLHLAGGTGELFF. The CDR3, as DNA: TGTGCCTGGAGTCTTCACTTAGCGGGGGGAACCGGGGAGCTGTTTTTT.

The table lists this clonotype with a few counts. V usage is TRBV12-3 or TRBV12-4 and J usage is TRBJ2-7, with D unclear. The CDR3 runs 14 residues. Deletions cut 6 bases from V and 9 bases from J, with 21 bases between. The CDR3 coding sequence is TGTGCCAGCAGCGCTACTCGGAGTGGATGGGGGCAGTACTTC. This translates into CASSATRSGWGQYF.

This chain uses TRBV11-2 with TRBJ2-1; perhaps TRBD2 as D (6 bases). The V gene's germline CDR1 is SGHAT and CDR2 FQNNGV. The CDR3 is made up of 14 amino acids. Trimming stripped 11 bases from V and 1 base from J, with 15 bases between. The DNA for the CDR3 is TGTGCCCTGAACCGGCTAGCGTCCTACAATGAGCAGTTCTTC. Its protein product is CALNRLASYNEQFF.

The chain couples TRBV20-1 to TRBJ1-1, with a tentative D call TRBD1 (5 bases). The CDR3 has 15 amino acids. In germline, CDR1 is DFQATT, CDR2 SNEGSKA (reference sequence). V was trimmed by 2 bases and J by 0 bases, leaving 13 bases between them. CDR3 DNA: TGCAGTGCTAGATATCCGGGACGCCTGAACACTGAAGCTTTCTTT. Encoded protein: CSARYPGRLNTEAFF.

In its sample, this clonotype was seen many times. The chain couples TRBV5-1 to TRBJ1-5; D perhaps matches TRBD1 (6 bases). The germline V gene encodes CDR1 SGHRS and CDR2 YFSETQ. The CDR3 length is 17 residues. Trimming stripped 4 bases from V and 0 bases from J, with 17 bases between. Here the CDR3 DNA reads TGCGCCAGCAGCCCGATGCAGGGGTCCCATAGCAATCAGCCCCAGCATTTT. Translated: CASSPMQGSHSNQPQHF.

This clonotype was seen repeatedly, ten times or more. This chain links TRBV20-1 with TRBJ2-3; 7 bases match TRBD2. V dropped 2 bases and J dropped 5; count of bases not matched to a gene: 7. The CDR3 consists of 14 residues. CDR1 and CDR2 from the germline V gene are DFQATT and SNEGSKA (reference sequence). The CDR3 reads CSARRTSAIDTQYF. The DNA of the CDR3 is TGCAGTGCTAGACGTACTAGCGCCATAGATACGCAGTATTTT.

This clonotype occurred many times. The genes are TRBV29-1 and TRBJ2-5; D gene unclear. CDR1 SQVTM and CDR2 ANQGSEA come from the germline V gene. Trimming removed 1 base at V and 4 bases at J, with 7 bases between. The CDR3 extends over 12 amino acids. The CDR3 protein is CSVEVPGETQYF. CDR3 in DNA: TGCAGCGTTGAAGTACCTGGAGAGACCCAGTACTTC.

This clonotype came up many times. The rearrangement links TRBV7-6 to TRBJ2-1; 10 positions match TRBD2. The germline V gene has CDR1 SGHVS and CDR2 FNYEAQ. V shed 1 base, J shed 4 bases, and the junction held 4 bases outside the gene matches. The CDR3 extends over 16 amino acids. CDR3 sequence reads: CASSLVSGGLYNEQFF. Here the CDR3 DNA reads TGTGCCAGCAGCTTAGTTAGCGGGGGGCTTTACAATGAGCAGTTCTTC.

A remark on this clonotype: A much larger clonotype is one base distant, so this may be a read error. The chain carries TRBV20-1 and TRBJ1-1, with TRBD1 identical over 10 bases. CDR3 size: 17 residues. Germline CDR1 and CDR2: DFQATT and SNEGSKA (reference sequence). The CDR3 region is CCARVHGTGEKNSEAFF. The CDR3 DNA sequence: TGCTGTGCTAGAGTCCATGGGACAGGGGAAAAAAACTCTGAAGCTTTCTTT.

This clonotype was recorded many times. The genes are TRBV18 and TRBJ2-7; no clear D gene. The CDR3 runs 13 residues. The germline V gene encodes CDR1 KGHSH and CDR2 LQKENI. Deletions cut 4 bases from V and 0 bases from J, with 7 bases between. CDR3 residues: CASSHPVSYEQYF. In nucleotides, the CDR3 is TGTGCCAGCTCACATCCAGTCTCCTACGAGCAGTACTTC.

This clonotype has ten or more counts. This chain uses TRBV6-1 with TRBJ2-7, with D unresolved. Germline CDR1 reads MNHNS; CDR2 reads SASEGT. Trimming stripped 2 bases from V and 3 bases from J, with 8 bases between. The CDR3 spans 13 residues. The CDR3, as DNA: TGTGCCAGCAGTGAAAAATGGAGCTACGAGCAGTACTTC. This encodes CASSEKWSYEQYF.

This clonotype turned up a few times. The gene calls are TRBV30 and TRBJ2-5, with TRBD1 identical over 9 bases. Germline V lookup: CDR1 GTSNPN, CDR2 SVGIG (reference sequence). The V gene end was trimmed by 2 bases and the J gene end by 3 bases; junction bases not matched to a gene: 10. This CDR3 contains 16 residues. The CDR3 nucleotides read TGTGCCTGGAGTTCCCGGGACAGGGCGGTAAAAGAGACCCAGTACTTC. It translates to CAWSSRDRAVKETQYF.

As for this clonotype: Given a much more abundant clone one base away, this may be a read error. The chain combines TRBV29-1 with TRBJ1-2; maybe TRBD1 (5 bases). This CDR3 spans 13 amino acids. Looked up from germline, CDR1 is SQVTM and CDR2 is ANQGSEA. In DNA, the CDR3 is TGCAGCGCTGAAGAGGGCAGGGTATCCGGCTACACCTTC. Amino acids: CSAEEGRVSGYTF.

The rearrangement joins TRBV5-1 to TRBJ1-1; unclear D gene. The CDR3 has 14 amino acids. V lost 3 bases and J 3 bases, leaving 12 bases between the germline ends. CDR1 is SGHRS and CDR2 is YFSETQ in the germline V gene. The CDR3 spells CASSSKTVDTEAFF. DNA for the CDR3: TGCGCCAGCAGCTCCAAAACGGTTGACACTGAAGCTTTCTTT.

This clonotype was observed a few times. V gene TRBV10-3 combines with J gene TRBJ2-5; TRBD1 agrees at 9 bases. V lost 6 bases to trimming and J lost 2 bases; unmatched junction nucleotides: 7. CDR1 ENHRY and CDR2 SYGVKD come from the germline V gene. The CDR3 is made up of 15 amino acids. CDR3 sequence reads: CAIRRGQGGQETQYF. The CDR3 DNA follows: TGTGCCATCAGACGGGGACAGGGCGGACAAGAGACCCAGTACTTC.